One sample yielded the 8 T cell receptor beta chains listed below, sequenced in a study of shared clonotypes between healthy human individuals. Here immunoSEQ multiplex PCR was the method, and the copy in TCRdb shows in-frame clones only, minus some. The sample consists of 2 million to 3 million clones, 93% of them appearing once. The sample consisted of naive CD4+ T cells from PBMCs. Described subset: CD45RA+ positively selected. Every receptor here comes from a man aged 18-30 years in good health. Some clones in this sample may be carry-over from other donors' samples.

The rearrangement links TRBV2 to TRBJ2-2; D unclear. Germline CDR1 reads SNHLY; CDR2 reads FYNNEI. The CDR3 has 16 amino acids. Trimming shortened V by 5 bases and J by 3 bases, and 16 bases separated the two germline ends. The DNA for the CDR3 is TGTGCCAGCAGTTTAGACACGCTACAAGACACCGGGGAGCTGTTTTTT. Translating it yields CASSLDTLQDTGELFF.

The rearrangement joins TRBV9 to TRBJ1-2; 7 bases are shared with TRBD1. CDR1 and CDR2 (germline): SGDLS, YYNGEE. The CDR3 runs 14 residues. Trimming took 3 bases from V and 6 from J; bases not matched to a gene: 8. CDR3: CASSADGTADGYTF. CDR3 coding DNA: TGTGCCAGCAGCGCTGATGGGACAGCGGATGGCTACACCTTC.

The rearrangement links TRBV5-1 to TRBJ1-2, with D perhaps TRBD1 (6 bases). CDR3 size: 13 residues. CDR1 SGHRS and CDR2 YFSETQ come from the germline V gene. The ends were cut back, 4 bases at V and 8 bases at J, with 15 bases in the middle. The CDR3 loop is CASSTRDTQGYTF. CDR3 nucleotides: TGCGCCAGCAGCACTCGGGACACACAGGGCTACACCTTC.

The CDR3 DNA follows: TGCGCCAGCAGCTTACCCACCGCGGGGACTGAAGCTTTCTTT. Protein sequence: CASSLPTAGTEAFF. The chain uses TRBV5-1 and TRBJ1-1, with D uncertain. Germline CDR1 is SGHRS and CDR2 is YFSETQ. CDR3 size: 14 residues. V was trimmed by 2 bases and J by 5 bases, leaving 13 bases between them.

The chain has TRBV6-4 and TRBJ2-1; TRBD2 matches 9 bases. CDR1 is MRHNA, CDR2 SNTAGT, per germline. This CDR3 region has 15 residues. The junction had 9 bases not matched to a gene; V was cut back by 4 bases and J by 8 bases. DNA of the CDR3: TGTGCCAGCAGTGGTTCGGTAGCGGGAGTCTATGAGCAGTTCTTC. This codes for CASSGSVAGVYEQFF.

This clone was observed a handful of times. J is TRBJ1-5 and V is TRBV18, with unresolved D. The germline gives CDR1 KGHSH, CDR2 LQKENI. The CDR3 sequence is 13 residues long. V lost 2 bases, J lost 4 bases, and 6 bases lay in between. This CDR3 is CASSPSMNQPQHF. CDR3 bases: TGTGCCAGCTCACCATCCATGAATCAGCCCCAGCATTTT.

The chain links TRBV28 to TRBJ2-1; 9 nucleotides align to TRBD2. The CDR3 is 15 residues long. Germline values: CDR1 MDHEN, CDR2 SYDVKM. Germline trimming cut 6 bases from V and 9 bases from J; bases unmatched to any gene: 12. The CDR3 DNA sequence: TGTGCCAGCAGATCCCGGGCTAGCGGGATCGGTGAGCAGTTCTTC. This gives the protein CASRSRASGIGEQFF.

V and J are TRBV18 and TRBJ2-3, with 9 bases fitting TRBD2. CDR1 is KGHSH, CDR2 LQKENI, per germline. CDR3 length: 16 amino acids. V gave up 2 bases and J gave up 2 bases; unmatched junction bases: 5. The CDR3 DNA follows: TGTGCCAGCTCACCATTCTCTAGCGGGACCACAGATACGCAGTATTTT. Encoded protein: CASSPFSSGTTDTQYF.